What follows is one TCR beta chain and its context. Its specificity is unknown. V was cut by 5 bases and J by 7 bases, with 8 bases left in between. The germline CDR1 and CDR2 sequences are DFQATT and SNEGSKA (reference sequence). The CDR3 has 11 amino acids. Naive-designated CD8 cells lacked CD45RO, were positively enriched for CCR7, and omitted terminally differentiated effector memory CD45RA+ cells. Repertoires were generated with immunoSEQ multiplex PCR, while TCRdb's copy carries only in-frame clones and drops some. The sample has about 2 million clones; just under 95% are singletons. The source of the sample is a study of shared clonotypes between healthy human individuals. Study results and caveats: Donor clonotype sharing was expected to depend on sequencing depth.

The TCR originated in a man aged 18-30 years in good health. This rearrangement joins TRBV20-1 to TRBJ2-2; the D is unclear. The sample consisted of naive CD8+ T cells sorted from blood. DNA for the CDR3: TGCAGTGCTGGTAGGGACGGGGAGCTGTTTTTT. It translates to CSAGRDGELFF.